The rows below give T cell receptor beta chains drawn from one sample of a study of blood T cell repertoires in COVID-19. Produced via immunoSEQ multiplex PCR; TCRdb's table is partial and in-frame only. The sample holds roughly 250,000 clones, about nine tenths seen once. Sequencing input: peripheral blood. All receptors derive from a young adult with COVID-19, enrolled during active disease. Both conserved end residues are part of each CDR3. Each record gives: D gene, J gene, clone size, V gene, CDR3 protein, CDR3 DNA. A D gene is named only where the DNA matches it firmly. Size values are once, few and many counts, or a class for expanded clones, and some rows have none.

NA,TRBJ2-7,NA,TRBV6-2/TRBV6-3,CASSYLYEQYF,TGTGCCAGCAGTTACCTCTACGAGCAGTACTTC
NA,TRBJ2-3,NA,TRBV4-1,CASSQAFPSPSTDTQYF,TGCGCCAGCAGCCAAGCTTTCCCAAGCCCGAGCACAGATACGCAGTATTTT
NA,TRBJ2-1,NA,TRBV7-2,CATEVYNEQFF,TGTGCCACGGAGGTCTACAATGAGCAGTTCTTC
NA,TRBJ2-1,NA,TRBV11-2,CASSPLPRGGNEQFF,TGTGCCAGCAGCCCCCTACCCCGCGGAGGCAATGAGCAGTTCTTC
NA,TRBJ2-1,NA,TRBV6-1,CASSEEFGLASNNEQFF,TGTGCCAGCAGTGAAGAATTTGGGCTAGCGTCAAACAATGAGCAGTTCTTC
NA,TRBJ1-6,once,TRBV14,CASSQRGGGNSPLHF,TGTGCCAGCAGCCAGAGGGGAGGGGGGAATTCACCCCTCCACTTT
TRBD2,TRBJ2-5,NA,TRBV29-1,CSVVRGGPETQYF,TGCAGCGTTGTTCGGGGAGGGCCGGAGACCCAGTACTTC
NA,TRBJ2-7,few,TRBV7-9,CASSWDNSYEQYF,TGTGCCAGCAGCTGGGACAACTCCTACGAGCAGTACTTC
TRBD1,TRBJ2-2,NA,TRBV6-2/TRBV6-3,CASSEQGAGELFF,TGTGCCAGCAGTGAGCAGGGGGCCGGGGAGCTGTTTTTT
NA,TRBJ2-1,NA,TRBV5-1,CASRLLADEQFF,TGCGCCAGCAGATTACTAGCCGATGAGCAGTTCTTC
TRBD1,TRBJ1-1,many,TRBV6-2/TRBV6-3,CASSGTGLNTEAFF,TGTGCCAGCAGTGGGACAGGGTTGAACACTGAAGCTTTCTTT
TRBD1,TRBJ2-2,NA,TRBV7-2,CASSLGTGNTGELFF,TGTGCCAGCAGCTTAGGGACAGGGAACACCGGGGAGCTGTTTTTT
TRBD1,TRBJ1-4,NA,TRBV2,CASSGQGSNEKLFF,TGTGCCAGCAGTGGACAGGGCTCTAATGAAAAACTGTTTTTT
TRBD2,TRBJ2-1,NA,TRBV27,CASSLAGEAYNEQFF,TGTGCCAGCAGTTTAGCGGGAGAGGCCTACAATGAGCAGTTCTTC
TRBD1,TRBJ1-1,NA,TRBV5-1,CASRSPGTGVTEAFF,TGCGCCAGCAGGTCGCCCGGGACAGGGGTAACTGAAGCTTTCTTT
NA,TRBJ2-5,NA,TRBV19,CASSGSGVPRETQYF,TGTGCCAGTAGTGGTAGCGGAGTCCCGAGGGAGACCCAGTACTTC
NA,TRBJ2-2,once,TRBV9,CASSAGLPNTGELFF,TGTGCCAGCAGCGCGGGACTCCCGAACACCGGGGAGCTGTTTTTT
TRBD1,TRBJ2-7,NA,TRBV6-5,CASKRDRGTDEQYF,TGTGCCAGCAAAAGGGACAGGGGGACTGACGAGCAGTACTTC
NA,TRBJ1-1,NA,TRBV6-1,CASSERNLNTEAFF,TGTGCCAGCAGTGAGAGAAATCTGAACACTGAAGCTTTCTTT
TRBD1,TRBJ2-2,NA,TRBV5-1,CASSLAGQGATGELFF,TGCGCCAGCAGCTTGGCGGGACAGGGGGCCACCGGGGAGCTGTTTTTT
NA,TRBJ2-1,NA,TRBV24-1,CATSDSGRQGQFF,TGTGCCACCAGTGATTCCGGACGGCAGGGTCAGTTCTTC
TRBD2,TRBJ2-1,NA,TRBV7-9,CASSSNSGAYNEQFF,TGTGCCAGCAGCTCTAATAGCGGGGCTTACAATGAGCAGTTCTTC
NA,TRBJ2-1,NA,TRBV5-1,CASSLLTGSSYNEQFF,TGCGCCAGCAGCTTGTTAACGGGGAGCTCCTACAATGAGCAGTTCTTC
TRBD2,TRBJ2-3,NA,TRBV10-1,CASSGLATTDTQYF,TGCGCCAGCAGTGGACTAGCGACCACAGATACGCAGTATTTT
TRBD1,TRBJ1-6,NA,TRBV3-1/TRBV3-2,CASSQGQGPDSPLHF,TGTGCCAGCAGCCAAGGACAGGGCCCTGATTCACCCCTCCACTTT
NA,TRBJ2-6,NA,TRBV13,CASSLGEEGGSGANVLTF,TGTGCCAGCAGCTTAGGGGAGGAAGGGGGCTCTGGGGCCAACGTCCTGACTTTC
NA,TRBJ2-1,NA,TRBV3-1/TRBV3-2,CASSQGSDYYYNEQFF,TGTGCCAGCAGCCAAGGGAGCGACTATTATTACAATGAGCAGTTCTTC
NA,TRBJ2-2,NA,TRBV18,CASSPLSGLATGELFF,TGTGCCAGCTCACCACTGTCAGGACTGGCTACCGGGGAGCTGTTTTTT
NA,TRBJ2-4,NA,TRBV7-2,CASSLIRDDIQYF,TGTGCCAGCAGCTTAATCCGGGATGACATTCAGTACTTC
NA,TRBJ2-7,NA,TRBV6-6,CASSYGRTAEQYF,TGTGCCAGCAGTTACGGGAGAACGGCCGAGCAGTACTTC
NA,TRBJ2-2,NA,TRBV21-1,CASSKGGKGNTGELFF,TGTGCCAGCAGCAAAGGAGGGAAAGGGAACACCGGGGAGCTGTTTTTT
NA,TRBJ1-2,NA,TRBV29-1,CSVLPLPGTNYGYTF,TGCAGCGTCCTACCCCTTCCCGGTACCAACTATGGCTACACCTTC
TRBD1,TRBJ2-7,few,TRBV13,CASSLGPGQVSYEQYF,TGTGCCAGCAGCTTAGGACCGGGACAGGTCTCCTACGAGCAGTACTTC
TRBD2,TRBJ2-7,NA,TRBV27,CASSLGGVPSYEQYF,TGTGCCAGCAGTTTGGGGGGGGTCCCCTCCTACGAGCAGTACTTC
NA,TRBJ1-1,NA,TRBV7-9,CASSLTFGWTEAFF,TGTGCCAGCAGCTTGACATTCGGTTGGACTGAAGCTTTCTTT
NA,TRBJ2-7,NA,TRBV7-9,CASSLFSSEQYF,TGTGCCAGCAGCTTATTCTCGAGCGAGCAGTACTTC
TRBD1,TRBJ2-7,NA,TRBV6-5,CASRGQGITYEQYF,TGTGCCAGCAGGGGACAGGGGATCACCTACGAGCAGTACTTC
NA,TRBJ1-2,NA,TRBV7-2,CASSSRGGQINYGYTF,TGTGCCAGCAGCTCCCGGGGGGGCCAAATTAACTATGGCTACACCTTC
NA,TRBJ2-2,NA,TRBV4-1,CASSQDRGGVAGELFF,TGCGCCAGCAGCCAAGATCGAGGGGGAGTAGCCGGGGAGCTGTTTTTT
TRBD2,TRBJ2-7,NA,TRBV5-1,CASSLTSGSYEQYF,TGCGCCAGCAGCTTGACTAGCGGGAGCTACGAGCAGTACTTC
TRBD1,TRBJ1-1,NA,TRBV9,CASSVTLPRTGFMNTEAFF,TGTGCCAGCAGCGTAACCCTCCCAAGGACAGGGTTTATGAACACTGAAGCTTTCTTT
TRBD2,TRBJ2-5,NA,TRBV13,CASSLPTSEPQETQYF,TGTGCCAGCAGCTTGCCGACTAGCGAGCCACAAGAGACCCAGTACTTC
TRBD1,TRBJ2-7,NA,TRBV15,CATSRDRDRAYGEQYF,TGTGCCACCAGCAGAGATCGCGACAGGGCCTACGGGGAGCAGTACTTC
NA,TRBJ2-1,NA,TRBV12-3/TRBV12-4,CASSPTRGNEQFF,TGTGCCAGCAGTCCAACACGGGGTAATGAGCAGTTCTTC
TRBD1,TRBJ1-4,NA,TRBV3-1/TRBV3-2,CASSQTGGRLFF,TGTGCCAGCAGCCAAACAGGGGGAAGACTGTTTTTT